The 3 T cell receptor beta chains listed next were all sequenced from one sample in a study of blood T cell repertoires in COVID-19. The repertoire was sequenced with immunoSEQ multiplex PCR; TCRdb's copy has only in-frame clones and lacks some. The data hold around 72,000 clones, with around four fifths observed a single time. Sequencing was performed on peripheral blood. The receptors derive from a woman older than 75 with acute or convalescent COVID-19.

The gene calls are TRBV5-4 and TRBJ2-3; D may be TRBD1 (5 bases). CDR1 SGHNT and CDR2 YYREEE come from the germline V gene (reference sequence). The CDR3 is made up of 16 amino acids. Trimming took 0 bases from V and 1 from J, leaving 12 bases between them. CDR3 sequence (DNA): TGTGCCAGCAGCTTGGCTAGGGGCGGTGGCACAGATACGCAGTATTTT. Residues: CASSLARGGGTDTQYF.

The chain links TRBV24-1 to TRBJ2-1, with 12 bases aligning to TRBD2. The trim removed 4 bases at V and 10 bases at J, leaving 10 bases unmatched. This CDR3 spans 16 amino acids. Germline CDR1 reads KGHDR; CDR2 reads SFDVKD. CDR3 coding DNA: TGTGCCACCAGTGACCCCACTAGCGGGGGGCCGGACGAGCAGTTCTTC. Translated: CATSDPTSGGPDEQFF.

The J gene is TRBJ1-2, the V gene TRBV6-1, with TRBD1 matching 8 bases. The germline V gene has CDR1 MNHNS and CDR2 SASEGT. The junction had 2 bases not matched to a gene; V was cut back by 5 bases and J by 3 bases. This CDR3 comprises 13 residues. DNA for the CDR3: TGTGCCAGCAGTATGGACAGGGACTATGGCTACACCTTC. This codes for CASSMDRDYGYTF.